The 7 T cell receptor beta chains below all came from one sample that was sequenced in a study of technical replicates of blood from several donors. Produced via immunoSEQ multiplex PCR; TCRdb's table is partial and in-frame only. The data hold under 100,000 clones, with about 95% observed a single time. Sequenced sample: T cells isolated from PBMCs. These receptors were obtained from a human donor in good health.

This chain links TRBV28 with TRBJ1-2; no clear D. Trimming shortened V by 5 bases and J by 9 bases, and 10 bases separated the two germline ends. There are 11 residues in the CDR3. The germline gives CDR1 MDHEN, CDR2 SYDVKM. The CDR3 region is CASSGPARYTF. The DNA of the CDR3 is TGTGCCAGCAGTGGGCCAGCTCGCTACACCTTC.

On this clone itself: At one boundary the junction diverges from the germline segment, which might be a read error. V usage is TRBV7-3 and J usage is TRBJ2-1, with TRBD2 matching over 10 bases. This CDR3 spans 14 amino acids. Germline V gene data show CDR1 as SGHTA and CDR2 as FQGTGA. Written as DNA, the CDR3 is TGTGTCAGCAGCTCCGGACTAGCGGTCGATGAGCAGTTCTTC. Its protein is CVSSSGLAVDEQFF. Full variable domain (missing parts from reference TRBV7-3 and TRBJ2-1): GAGVSQTPSNKVTEKGKYVELRCDPISGHTALYWYRQSLGQGPEFLIYFQGTGAADDSGLPNDRFFAVRPEGSVSTLKIQRTERGDSAVYLCVSSSGLAVDEQFFGPGTRLTVL.

The chain couples TRBV4-3 to TRBJ2-3, with a tentative D call TRBD1 (5 bases). Between the trimmed V and J ends, which lost 1 base and 3 bases, there was a span of 11 bases. Per germline, CDR1 LGHNA and CDR2 YSLEER. The CDR3 totals 15 residues. The CDR3 sequence: CASSQVFKGTDTQYF. The DNA of the CDR3 is TGCGCCAGCAGCCAAGTGTTTAAGGGGACAGATACGCAGTATTTT.

In nucleotides, the CDR3 is TGTGCCAGCAGTGAGGGCAGGGGGCTAGACTATGGCTACACCTTC. This sequence encodes CASSEGRGLDYGYTF. The V call is TRBV25-1, the J call TRBJ1-2; 8 nucleotides match TRBD1. J gave up 3 bases and V 3 bases, and 6 bases lay outside the gene matches. The CDR3 sequence is 15 residues long. CDR1 is MGHDK, CDR2 SYGVNS, per germline.

This chain links TRBV14 with TRBJ1-1; 7 bases fit TRBD1. This CDR3 has 15 residues. The germline gives CDR1 SGHDN, CDR2 FVKESK. V dropped 1 base and J dropped 1; count of bases not matched to a gene: 3. CDR3 sequence (DNA): TGTGCCAGCAGCCAAGTGACAGGGTGGAACACTGAAGCTTTCTTT. This encodes CASSQVTGWNTEAFF. The entire variable domain, with the rest obtained from reference TRBV14 and TRBJ1-1, is as follows: EAGVTQFPSHSVIEKGQTVTLRCDPISGHDNLYWYRRVMGKEIKFLLHFVKESKQDESGMPNNRFLAERTGGTYSTLKVQPAELEDSGVYFCASSQVTGWNTEAFFGQGTRLTVV.

This chain connects TRBV19 to TRBJ2-1, with TRBD2 as a possible D gene (5 bases). The CDR3 length is 15 residues. Germline V gives CDR1 LNHDA, CDR2 SQIVND (reference sequence). V was cut by 1 base and J by 7 bases, with 14 bases left in between. As DNA, the CDR3 is TGTGCCAGTAGTATAGGGAGTGACACGGGAAATGAGCAGTTCTTC. Amino acids: CASSIGSDTGNEQFF.

This clone came up once. The chain couples TRBV27 to TRBJ2-1; D is possibly TRBD2 (6 bases). Germline loops: CDR1 MNHEY, CDR2 SMNVEV (reference sequence). This CDR3 spans 11 amino acids. V was shortened by 4 bases and J by 8 bases, with 6 bases between the two germline ends. As DNA, the CDR3 is TGTGCCAGCAGTTGGGGGGATGAGCAGTTCTTC. It yields the protein CASSWGDEQFF.